This T cell receptor beta chain was sequenced for a study of blood T cell repertoires in COVID-19. About the study: The origin of the acute and convalescent COVID-19 samples was the United States, Italy and Spain.

In the authors' workflow: Amplification of reference gene primers provided the estimated nucleated cell counts. Assay: immunoSEQ multiplex PCR; the TCRdb copy retains only in-frame clones and omits some. V and J calls and clone size are as listed in that table; D and trimming were resolved from the DNA. The data show more than 250,000 clones, roughly 90% seen once. After removal of 6 bases from V and 8 bases from J, the junction contained 11 bases not matched to a gene. This CDR3 is built from 15 residues. The V gene's germline CDR1 is SGHTA and CDR2 FQGTGA. This TCR was sampled from a man aged 18 to 35 who had recovered from COVID-19. The chain couples TRBV7-3 to TRBJ2-1; 9 bases agree with TRBD2. The specimen was peripheral blood. CDR3 coding DNA: TGTGCCAGCAGGGCTAGCGGGGCCCCGGGCGATGAGCAGTTCTTC. This translates into CASRASGAPGDEQFF. Drawing the rest from reference TRBV7-3 and TRBJ2-1, the complete variable domain is GAGVSQTPSNKVTEKGKYVELRCDPISGHTALYWYRQSLGQGPEFLIYFQGTGAADDSGLPNDRFFAVRPEGSVSTLKIQRTERGDSAVYLCASRASGAPGDEQFFGPGTRLTVL.